The source of this TCR beta chain is a study of T cell clonality in common variable immunodeficiency. Study-wide findings and caveats: CVID subjects shared fewer TCRbeta clones than healthy controls did. Compared with healthy controls, CVID subjects showed increased TCRbeta clonality, mostly in about a third.

In this sample, this clone turned up many times. What it binds is not known. The CDR3 extends 3 residues past the end of the read, so its final part is completed from the germline J gene. After removal of 1 base from V and 3 bases from J, the junction contained 4 bases not matched to a gene. CDR3 length: 15 residues. The germline V gene encodes CDR1 KGHSH and CDR2 LQKENI. Repertoires were generated with immunoSEQ multiplex PCR, while TCRdb's copy carries only in-frame clones and drops some. This repertoire holds 39,000 or so clones, and none appear only once. The clonotype originates from a person between 18 and 75 years old in good health. This chain links TRBV18 with TRBJ2-7, with 9 positions matching TRBD2. Sequencing input: peripheral blood mononuclear cells. CDR3 in amino acids: CASSPRAGGFYEQYF. The CDR3 DNA, read in part, is TGTGCCAGCTCACCACGAGCGGGAGGTTTCTACGAG.